This T cell receptor beta chain was sequenced during a study of blood T cell repertoires in COVID-19 (dated by TCRdb to 2020 to 2022). Study-level background: The collaborator samples originated in the United States, Italy and Spain and spanned the acute and convalescent phases of COVID-19. The prospective study material was composed of cDNA or gDNA derived from T cells, B-cell-depleted T cells, or PBMCs. Deeply sampled blood TCRbeta repertoires from subjects exposed to, actively infected with, or recovered from COVID-19 were included in the dataset. Where available, HLA class I and class II types were obtained from metadata supplied by the sample provider rather than from assay-based typing. Samples came from the ongoing ImmuneRACE study (first 160 participants) plus 1,254 subjects from 6 global collaborators. A freely available public database, intended as a resource for researchers studying the immune response to SARS-CoV-2, is where the repertoires were released. A de-identified subject ID, COVID-19 status, age in years and sex were almost always included in the sample metadata.

TCRbeta CDR3 regions were amplified from genomic DNA by means of the immunoSEQ Assay, a bias-controlled multiplex PCR. The authors processed their data as follows. Nucleated cell counts per sample were estimated from amplification of reference gene primers within the assay. Sequence reads were collapsed and filtered to measure the absolute abundance of every unique TCRbeta CDR3 rearrangement. For each sample, productive Simpson clonality was calculated as the square root of Simpson's diversity index across productive rearrangements. Drawn from immuneACCESS, this table holds only the in-frame rearrangements with V and J called that TCRdb kept. Clones are partly lost; checked studies trace under half to an unresolved V gene and leave the rest unexplained. That table supplies the V and J calls and clone size; D and trimming were determined from the DNA. This sample holds 130,000 to 150,000 clones; just under 85% were observed only once. Clones ranked in the top ten supply roughly 2.9% of the sample.

Overall study results and their limits: How much clinical and demographic metadata was included differed by source and by participant, and the metadata was provided uncurated.

On this clone: Its antigen is still unknown. The input lacks base qualities; no much larger clone sits a single base away.

CDR1 and CDR2 (MDHEN, SYDVKM) derive from the germline V gene. Including cysteine and phenylalanine, the CDR3 has 12 amino acids. Only CDR3 DNA remains: 36 bases, in frame from the first base. V sheds 4 bases and J sheds 5 bases, leaving 8 bases between their ends. Collaborating institutions collected whole blood in K2EDTA tubes following their own protocols. For TCRbeta analysis, collaborator samples were shipped as frozen whole blood, as isolated PBMCs, or as DNA extracted from either sample type. Sequencing used peripheral blood. The receptor's source is a woman in her forties with active or convalescent COVID-19. The chain uses TRBV28 and TRBJ1-2; the D segment cannot be called with confidence. The CDR3 loop reads CASSSERYGYTF. The sequenced DNA: TGTGCCAGCAGTTCCGAGAGATATGGCTACACCTTC.